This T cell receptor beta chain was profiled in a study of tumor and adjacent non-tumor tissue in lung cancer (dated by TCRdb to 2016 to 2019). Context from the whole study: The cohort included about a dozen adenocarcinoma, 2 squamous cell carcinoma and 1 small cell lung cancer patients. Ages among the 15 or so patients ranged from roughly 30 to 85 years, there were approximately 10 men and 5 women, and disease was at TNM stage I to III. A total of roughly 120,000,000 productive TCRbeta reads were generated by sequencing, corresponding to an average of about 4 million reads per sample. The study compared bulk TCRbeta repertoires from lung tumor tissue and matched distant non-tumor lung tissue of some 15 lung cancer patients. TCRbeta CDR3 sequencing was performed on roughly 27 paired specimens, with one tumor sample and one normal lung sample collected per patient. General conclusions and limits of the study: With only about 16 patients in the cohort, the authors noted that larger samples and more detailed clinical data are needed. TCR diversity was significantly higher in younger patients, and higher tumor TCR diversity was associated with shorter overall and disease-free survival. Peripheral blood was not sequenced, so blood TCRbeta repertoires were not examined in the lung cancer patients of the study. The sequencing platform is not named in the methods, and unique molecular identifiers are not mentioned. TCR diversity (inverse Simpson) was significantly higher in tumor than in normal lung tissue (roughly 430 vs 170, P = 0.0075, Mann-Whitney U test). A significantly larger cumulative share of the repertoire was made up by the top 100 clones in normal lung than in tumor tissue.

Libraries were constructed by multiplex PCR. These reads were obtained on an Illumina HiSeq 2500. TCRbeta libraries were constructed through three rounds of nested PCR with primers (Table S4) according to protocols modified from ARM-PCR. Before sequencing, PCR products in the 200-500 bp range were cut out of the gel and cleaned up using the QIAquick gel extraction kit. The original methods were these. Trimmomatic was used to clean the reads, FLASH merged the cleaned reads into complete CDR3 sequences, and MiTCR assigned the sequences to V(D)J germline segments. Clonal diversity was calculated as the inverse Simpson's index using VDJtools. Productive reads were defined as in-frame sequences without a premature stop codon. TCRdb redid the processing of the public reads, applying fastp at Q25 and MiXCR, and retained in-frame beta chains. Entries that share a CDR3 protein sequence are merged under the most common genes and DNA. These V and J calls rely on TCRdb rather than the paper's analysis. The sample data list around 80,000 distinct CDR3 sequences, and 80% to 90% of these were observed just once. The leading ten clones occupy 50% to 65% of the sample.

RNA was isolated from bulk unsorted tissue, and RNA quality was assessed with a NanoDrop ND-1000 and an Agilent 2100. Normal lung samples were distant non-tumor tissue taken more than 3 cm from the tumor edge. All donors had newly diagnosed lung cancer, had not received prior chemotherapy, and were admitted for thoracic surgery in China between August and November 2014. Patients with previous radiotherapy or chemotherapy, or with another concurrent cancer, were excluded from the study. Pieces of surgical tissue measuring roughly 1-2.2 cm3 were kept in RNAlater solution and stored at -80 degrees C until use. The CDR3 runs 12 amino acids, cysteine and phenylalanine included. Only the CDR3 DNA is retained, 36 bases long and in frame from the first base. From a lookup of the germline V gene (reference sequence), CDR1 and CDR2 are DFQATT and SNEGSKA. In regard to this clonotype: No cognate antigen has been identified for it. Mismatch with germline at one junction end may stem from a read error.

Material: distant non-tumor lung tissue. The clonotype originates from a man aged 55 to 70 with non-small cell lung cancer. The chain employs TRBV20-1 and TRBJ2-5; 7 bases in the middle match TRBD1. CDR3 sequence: CSVSGTVETQHF. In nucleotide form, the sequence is TGCAGTGTTTCTGGGACAGTAGAGACCCAGCACTTT.